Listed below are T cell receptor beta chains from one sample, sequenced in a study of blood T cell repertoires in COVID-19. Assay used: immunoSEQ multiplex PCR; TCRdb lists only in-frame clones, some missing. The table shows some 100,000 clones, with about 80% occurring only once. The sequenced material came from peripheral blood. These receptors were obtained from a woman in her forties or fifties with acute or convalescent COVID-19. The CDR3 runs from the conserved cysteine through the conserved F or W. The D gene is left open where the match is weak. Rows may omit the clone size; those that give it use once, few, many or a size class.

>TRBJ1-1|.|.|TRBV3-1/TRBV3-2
TGTGCCAGCAGCCCCGGGGGTGCGGCCGCTTTCTTT
CASSPGGAAAFF
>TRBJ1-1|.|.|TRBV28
TGTGCCAGCAGTTTGGACCGCAGGGGTCTCCCTGAAGCTTTCTTT
CASSLDRRGLPEAFF
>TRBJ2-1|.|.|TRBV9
TGTGCCAGCAGCGCACTACACTCATACAATGAGCAGTTCTTC
CASSALHSYNEQFF
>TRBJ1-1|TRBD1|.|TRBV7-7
TGTGCTAGCAGCTCGCGGGACAGGTCCTCCGAGGGGAACACTGAAGCTTTCTTT
CASSSRDRSSEGNTEAFF
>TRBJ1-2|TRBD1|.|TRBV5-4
TGTGCCAGCAGCGAAGGACAGGGTGGGGGGGATAACTATGGCTACACCTTC
CASSEGQGGGDNYGYTF
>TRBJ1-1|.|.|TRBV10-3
TGTGCCATCAGTGAGTTGGACACGGCATCCCAATCGTCGCCCAGGACTGAAGCTTTCTTT
CAISELDTASQSSPRTEAFF
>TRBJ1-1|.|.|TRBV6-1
TGTGCCAGCAGTGAGGAGGGTGGCACTGAAGCTTTCTTT
CASSEEGGTEAFF
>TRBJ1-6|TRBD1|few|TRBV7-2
TGTGCCAGCAGCTTCCGGGACAGGAATAATTCACCCCTCCACTTT
CASSFRDRNNSPLHF
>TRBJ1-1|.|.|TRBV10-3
TGTGCCATCAGCGGAGGGGTGACCGCTGAAGCTTTCTTT
CAISGGVTAEAFF
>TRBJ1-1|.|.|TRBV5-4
TGTGCCAGCAGCTTGCACTTTGATGGCGGGAACACTGAAGCTTTCTTT
CASSLHFDGGNTEAFF
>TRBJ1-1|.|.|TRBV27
TGTGCCAGCAGTTTGGAGGGATATATGGGCATGAACACTGAAGCTTTCTTT
CASSLEGYMGMNTEAFF
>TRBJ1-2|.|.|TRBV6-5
TGTGCCAGCAGTAAAACAGGGCCCAACTATGGCTACACCTTC
CASSKTGPNYGYTF
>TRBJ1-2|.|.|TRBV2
TGTGCCAGCACGAACTCGGAATTTACAGCTTATGGCTACACCTTC
CASTNSEFTAYGYTF
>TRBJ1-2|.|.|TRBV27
TGTGCCAGCAGTTCAACAGCCCTCTGGGACTATGGCTACACCTTC
CASSSTALWDYGYTF
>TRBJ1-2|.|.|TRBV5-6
TGTGCCAGCAGCTTGTTTAGACAAAGTCATGGCTACACCTTC
CASSLFRQSHGYTF
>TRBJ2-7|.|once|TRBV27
TGTGCCAGCAGTTTATCGGGCAGGGGAAACGAGCAGTACTTC
CASSLSGRGNEQYF
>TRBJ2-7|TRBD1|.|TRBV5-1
TGCGCCAGCAGCTTGGAGAGTCTTGGACAGGGGGTTTTCGAGCAGTACTTC
CASSLESLGQGVFEQYF
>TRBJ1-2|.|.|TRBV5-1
TGCGCCAGCAGCTTGGACAGCCAACAAACGAATGGCTACACCTTC
CASSLDSQQTNGYTF
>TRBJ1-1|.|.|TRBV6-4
TGTGCCAGCAGTCAGGACAGGAACACTGAAGCTTTCTTT
CASSQDRNTEAFF
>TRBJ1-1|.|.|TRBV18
TGTGCCAGCTCCCATCAGGGAAGTGGCACTGAAGCTTTCTTT
CASSHQGSGTEAFF
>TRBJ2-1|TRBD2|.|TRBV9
TGTGCCAGCAGCGTTAGCGGGGGGATCGCCTACAATGAGCAGTTCTTC
CASSVSGGIAYNEQFF
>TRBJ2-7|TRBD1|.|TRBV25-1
TGTGCCAGCAGTACCGCCGGGACAGGGAACCTCCGGGAGCAGTACTTC
CASSTAGTGNLREQYF
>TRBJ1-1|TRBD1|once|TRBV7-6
TGTGCCAGCAGCTTAAACGAGGCAGGGGGGCACACTGAAGCTTTCTTT
CASSLNEAGGHTEAFF
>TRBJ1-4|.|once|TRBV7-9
TGTGCCAGCAGACCCTCATCGGGAAAACTGTTTTTT
CASRPSSGKLFF
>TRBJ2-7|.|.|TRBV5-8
TGTGCCAGCAGCTTGGAGAGGGCGAGCTACGAGCAGTACTTC
CASSLERASYEQYF
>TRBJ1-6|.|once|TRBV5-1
TGCGCCAGCAGCTTGGAGAGCGGGGAGGGATCACCCCTCCACTTT
CASSLESGEGSPLHF
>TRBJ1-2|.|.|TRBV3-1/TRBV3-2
TGTGCCAGCAGCCAACGGGGAGGGGCTGGTTTTCCTGGCTACACCTTC
CASSQRGGAGFPGYTF
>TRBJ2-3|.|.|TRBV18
TGTGCCAGCTCACCGGCCTACGACCCAGGGCGGACGCAGTATTTT
CASSPAYDPGRTQYF